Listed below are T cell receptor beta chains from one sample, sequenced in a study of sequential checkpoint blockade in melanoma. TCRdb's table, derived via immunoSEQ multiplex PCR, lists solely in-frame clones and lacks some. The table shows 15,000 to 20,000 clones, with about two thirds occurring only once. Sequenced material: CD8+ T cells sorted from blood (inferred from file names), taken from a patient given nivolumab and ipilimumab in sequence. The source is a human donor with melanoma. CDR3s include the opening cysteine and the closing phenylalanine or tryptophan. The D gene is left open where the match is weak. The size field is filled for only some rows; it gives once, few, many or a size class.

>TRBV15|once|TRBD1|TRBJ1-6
CATSSRDRVDSPLHF
TGTGCCACCAGCAGCCGGGACAGGGTGGACTCACCCCTCCACTTT
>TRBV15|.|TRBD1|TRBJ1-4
CATSRESGTGTGVQKLFF
TGTGCCACCAGCAGAGAAAGCGGGACCGGGACAGGGGTTCAAAAACTGTTTTTT
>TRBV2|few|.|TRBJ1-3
CASSPAYGNTIYF
TGTGCCAGCAGCCCCGCGTACGGAAACACCATATATTTT
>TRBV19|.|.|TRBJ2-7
CASSPVRGGEWEQYF
TGTGCCAGTAGTCCTGTGAGAGGGGGGGAATGGGAGCAGTACTTC
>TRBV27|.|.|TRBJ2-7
CASSSPGGLYEQYF
TGTGCCAGCAGTTCCCCTGGCGGACTGTACGAGCAGTACTTC
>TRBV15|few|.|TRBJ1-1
CATSRDRGGGTEAFF
TGTGCCACCAGCAGAGATCGTGGGGGGGGCACTGAAGCTTTCTTT
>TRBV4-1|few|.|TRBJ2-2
CASSYQDQSIGVGGELFF
TGCGCCAGCAGCTACCAAGATCAGTCGATCGGGGTGGGGGGGGAGCTGTTTTTT
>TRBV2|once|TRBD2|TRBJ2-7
CASIGGDHSYEQYF
TGTGCCAGCATCGGGGGGGATCACTCCTACGAGCAGTACTTC
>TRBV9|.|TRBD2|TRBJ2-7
CASSPGETGGYEQYF
TGTGCCAGCAGCCCTGGAGAGACCGGGGGGTACGAGCAGTACTTC
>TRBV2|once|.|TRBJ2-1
CASTGRRDHNEQFF
TGTGCCAGCACTGGGAGGAGGGATCACAATGAGCAGTTCTTC
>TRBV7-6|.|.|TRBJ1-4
CASSLAEDSFNEKLFF
TGTGCCAGCAGCTTAGCCGAGGACAGCTTTAATGAAAAACTGTTTTTT
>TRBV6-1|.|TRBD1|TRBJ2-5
CASSEGTGSRGETQYF
TGTGCCAGCAGTGAAGGGACAGGGTCCAGGGGCGAGACCCAGTACTTC
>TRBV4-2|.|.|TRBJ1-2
CASSQETVYGYTF
TGTGCCAGCAGCCAAGAAACGGTTTATGGCTACACCTTC
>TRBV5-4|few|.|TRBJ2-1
CASRTWGGPYNEQFF
TGTGCCAGCAGGACGTGGGGGGGCCCCTACAATGAGCAGTTCTTC
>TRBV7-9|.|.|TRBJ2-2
CASSFGSANTGELFF
TGTGCCAGCAGCTTCGGGAGCGCGAACACCGGGGAGCTGTTTTTT
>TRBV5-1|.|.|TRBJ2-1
CASSLHGSNEQFF
TGCGCCAGCAGCTTGCACGGGAGCAATGAGCAGTTCTTC
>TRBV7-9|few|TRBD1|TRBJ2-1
CASSLGQGDNEQFF
TGTGCCAGCTCACTGGGACAGGGGGACAATGAGCAGTTCTTC
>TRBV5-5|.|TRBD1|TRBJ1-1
CASSFDRATEAFF
TGTGCCAGCAGCTTCGACAGGGCCACTGAAGCTTTCTTT
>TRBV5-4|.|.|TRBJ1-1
CASSQDWGVGAFF
TGCGCCAGCAGCCAAGATTGGGGAGTTGGGGCTTTCTTT
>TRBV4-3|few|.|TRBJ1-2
CASSQDGVSARGYTF
TGCGCCAGCAGCCAAGACGGGGTTTCGGCGCGGGGCTACACCTTC
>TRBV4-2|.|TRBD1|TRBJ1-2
CASSQRLLTGGAEGYTF
TGTGCCAGCAGCCAGCGACTACTAACAGGGGGCGCAGAGGGCTACACCTTC
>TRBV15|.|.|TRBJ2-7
CATSRRAGDYEQYF
TGTGCCACCAGCAGACGGGCAGGGGACTACGAGCAGTACTTC
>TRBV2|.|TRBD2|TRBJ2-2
CASKAGGRGGELFF
TGTGCCAGCAAGGCGGGGGGCCGGGGCGGGGAGCTGTTTTTT
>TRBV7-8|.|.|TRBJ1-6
CASSVGVGGNSPLHF
TGTGCCAGCAGCGTCGGGGTGGGGGGTAATTCACCCCTCCACTTT
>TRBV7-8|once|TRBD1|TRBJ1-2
CASSHGTAVYGYTF
TGTGCCAGCAGCCACGGGACAGCTGTCTATGGCTACACCTTC
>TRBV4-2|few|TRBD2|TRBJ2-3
CASSSGGATDTQYF
TGTGCCAGCAGTAGCGGGGGGGCCACAGATACGCAGTATTTT
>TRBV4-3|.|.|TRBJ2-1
CASSQRNRLDRANEQFF
TGCGCCAGCAGCCAACGTAATCGACTAGATCGTGCCAATGAGCAGTTCTTC
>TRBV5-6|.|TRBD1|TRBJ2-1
CASSSATGINEQFF
TGTGCCAGCAGCTCAGCGACAGGGATCAATGAGCAGTTCTTC
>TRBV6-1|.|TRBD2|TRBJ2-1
CASSERGGYNEQFF
TGTGCCAGCAGCGAGCGGGGGGGATACAATGAGCAGTTCTTC
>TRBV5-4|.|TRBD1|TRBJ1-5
CASSPGTEVYQPQHF
TGTGCCAGCAGCCCCGGGACAGAGGTCTATCAGCCCCAGCATTTT
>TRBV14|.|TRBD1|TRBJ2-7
CASSPRTGSGVEQYF
TGTGCCAGCAGCCCGCGGACAGGATCAGGGGTTGAGCAGTACTTC
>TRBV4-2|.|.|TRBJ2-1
CASSQDGQTQFF
TGTGCCAGCAGCCAAGATGGACAGACGCAGTTCTTC
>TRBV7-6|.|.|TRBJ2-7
CASSLVGQTSEQYF
TGTGCCAGCAGCTTAGTAGGACAGACCTCCGAGCAGTACTTC
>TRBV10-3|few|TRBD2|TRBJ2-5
CAIREERGVPRTQYF
TGTGCCATCAGGGAAGAGCGGGGGGTCCCAAGGACCCAGTACTTC
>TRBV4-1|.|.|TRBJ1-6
CASSLDPPSSYNSPLHF
TGCGCCAGCAGCCTAGACCCCCCGAGCTCCTATAATTCACCCCTCCACTTT
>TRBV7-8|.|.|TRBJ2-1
CASSLGGSYNEQFF
TGTGCCAGCAGCCTCGGGGGCTCCTACAATGAGCAGTTCTTC
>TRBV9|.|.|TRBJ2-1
CASSQIDGYNEQFF
TGTGCCAGCAGTCAAATCGACGGGTACAATGAGCAGTTCTTC
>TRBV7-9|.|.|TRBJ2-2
CATASVAIGELFF
TGTGCCACCGCGTCGGTAGCGATCGGGGAGCTGTTTTTT
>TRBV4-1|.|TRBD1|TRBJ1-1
CASSQSRTGFDTEAFF
TGCGCCAGCAGCCAATCCCGGACAGGGTTTGACACTGAAGCTTTCTTT
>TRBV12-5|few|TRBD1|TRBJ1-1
CASGVRQGSEAFF
TGTGCTAGTGGTGTCCGACAGGGCTCTGAAGCTTTCTTT
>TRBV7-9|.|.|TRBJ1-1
CASSLNPGPENTEAFF
TGTGCCAGCAGCTTAAACCCAGGGCCTGAGAACACTGAAGCTTTCTTT